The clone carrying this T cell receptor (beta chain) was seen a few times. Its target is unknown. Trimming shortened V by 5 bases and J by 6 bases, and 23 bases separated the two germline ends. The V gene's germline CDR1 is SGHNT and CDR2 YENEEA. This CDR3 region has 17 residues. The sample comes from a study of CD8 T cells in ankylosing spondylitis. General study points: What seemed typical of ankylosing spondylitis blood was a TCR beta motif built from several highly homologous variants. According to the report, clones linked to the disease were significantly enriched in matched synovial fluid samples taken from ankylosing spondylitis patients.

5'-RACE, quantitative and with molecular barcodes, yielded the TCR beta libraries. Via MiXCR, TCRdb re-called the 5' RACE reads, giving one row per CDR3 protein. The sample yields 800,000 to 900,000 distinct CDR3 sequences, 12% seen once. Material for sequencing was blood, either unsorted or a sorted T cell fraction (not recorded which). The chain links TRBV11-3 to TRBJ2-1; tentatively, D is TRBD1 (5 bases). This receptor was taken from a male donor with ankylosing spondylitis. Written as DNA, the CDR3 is TGTGCCAGCAGCCCAACGGGTGCGTCCCAAAGGGGCAATGAGCAGTTCTTC. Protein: CASSPTGASQRGNEQFF.